The clone carrying this T cell receptor beta chain has at least ten counts. Antigen unknown. Germline lookup yields CDR1 MDHEN and CDR2 SYDVKM. This CDR3 has 16 amino acids. V dropped 5 bases and J dropped 3; count of bases not matched to a gene: 8. This entry belongs to a study of T cells in Graves' hyperthyroidism and ophthalmopathy. Study-level points and caveats: A 13 V-J model separated ophthalmopathy from stable hyperthyroidism. The majority of expanded thyroid clonotypes above 0.001 also appeared in blood.

TCR beta CDR3 region amplification was performed from RNA transcripts. An initial round of RT-PCR targeting the TCR CDR3 relied on the HTBI primer set. TCRdb ran MiXCR on the multiplex PCR reads and lists one entry per CDR3 protein. Of 600,000 or so distinct CDR3 sequences detected, approximately 15% appear once; the ten largest clones hold about 6.6%. The clonotype comes from a woman aged 18-29 years with Graves' ophthalmopathy. Sequenced material: blood. The rearrangement uses TRBV28 and TRBJ2-3; TRBD2 matches 10 bases. The CDR3 nucleotides read TGTGCCAGCAGTACCTCGTTAGCGGGAGGAACAGATACGCAGTATTTT. This codes for CASSTSLAGGTDTQYF.